Ten or more counts support the clone carrying this T cell receptor beta chain. No antigen is known for it. The data stem from a study of human T cells and chemical hapten exposure. Across the study: Per-sample TCR yield variation was attributed mainly to small pooled library volume differences.

Time point: patch test 1, 2 weeks after DPC sensitization. Treatment defined: therapeutic diphenylcyclopropenone sensitization with weekly scalp DPC. Phlebotomy was performed prior to application of every patch test. General study points: With DPC sensitization, TCRs exceeding 1 in 1000 frequency showed no change. Expanded TCRs were compared with controls, and the expanded TCRs formed significantly more large CDR3 similarity clusters.

Each CDR3 protein is one row after TCRdb ran MiXCR on the RACE reads. The table has tens of thousands of distinct CDR3 sequences, over 7.5% seen once. The starting material was whole blood, obtained in connection with sensitization to the hapten diphenylcyclopropenone (DPC). The TCR was taken from a woman in her thirties or forties with alopecia areata. Some clones in this sample may be carry-over from other donors' samples.

The CDR3 DNA sequence: TGTGCCAGCAGCTTAGATACGAACACTGAAGCTTTCTTT. It specifies CASSLDTNTEAFF. The V gene is TRBV11-2, the J gene TRBJ1-1, with unresolved D. This CDR3 contains 13 residues. CDR1 and CDR2 (germline): SGHAT, FQNNGV. With 0 bases removed from V and 1 base from J, the gap between germline ends came to 3 bases.